The clone carrying this T cell receptor (beta chain) was seen a few times. As yet, its antigen is unknown. This specimen comes from a study of CD8 T cells in ankylosing spondylitis. Study-level points and caveats: Apparently characteristic of ankylosing spondylitis blood was a TCR beta motif (roughly eight highly homologous variants).

The germline CDR1 and CDR2 sequences are DFQATT and SNEGSKA (reference sequence). With 0 bases removed from V and 5 bases from J, the gap between germline ends came to 8 bases. This CDR3 is 13 amino acids long. TCRdb re-called the 5' RACE reads through MiXCR, storing one row per CDR3 protein. The sample lists some 700,000 distinct CDR3 sequences, 19% occurring once. The chain joins TRBV20-1 to TRBJ2-1; the D gene could be TRBD1 or TRBD2 (5 bases each). Input material: blood, either unsorted or a sorted T cell fraction (not recorded which). This receptor was identified in a male donor with ankylosing spondylitis. The CDR3: CSARDLGHNEQFF. The CDR3 DNA reads as TGCAGTGCTAGAGATCTGGGACACAATGAGCAGTTCTTC.